The 22 T cell receptor beta chains reported below all come from one sample, sequenced in a study of blood T cells in healthy people across ages. A second PCR, run for about 7 to 11 cycles, used a sample-barcoded 5' primer plus a J-beta primer mix. TCRdb reanalysed the 5' RACE reads using MiXCR and keeps one entry per CDR3 protein. The repertoire holds about 640,000 distinct CDR3 sequences, with 58% as singletons. The sequenced material came from blood. The receptor set was obtained from a man between 60 and 75 years old in good health.

The gene calls are TRBV20-1 and TRBJ2-4; TRBD2 agrees at 11 bases. Judging by the DNA end, TRBJ2-5 fits better; the J call may be wrong. The CDR3 is 15 residues long. The germline gives CDR1 DFQATT, CDR2 SNEGSKA (reference sequence). For the CDR3, the DNA is TGCAGTGCTAGTAGCGGGGGGGTCGAAATGAAGACCCAGTACTTC. This sequence encodes CSASSGGVEMKTQYF.

Comments on this clonotype: One end of the junction does not line up with germline, which may come from a read error. This chain uses TRBV27 with TRBJ2-1; D gene uncertain. Germline CDR1 MNHEY, CDR2 SMNVEV (reference sequence). The CDR3 consists of 13 residues. The CDR3 reads CASSVSRHHEQFF. The CDR3 DNA reads as TGTGCCAGCAGTGTATCGAGGCACCATGAGCAGTTCTTC.

The rearrangement links TRBV7-9 to TRBJ2-3, with D perhaps matching TRBD1 (6 bases). Trimming stripped 6 bases from V and 0 bases from J, with 7 bases between. Germline assignment: CDR1 SEHNR and CDR2 FQNEAQ (reference sequence). This CDR3 region has 13 residues. DNA for the CDR3: TGTGCCAGCAGGCAGGGGAGCACAGATACGCAGTATTTT. It is translated as CASRQGSTDTQYF.

The rearrangement joins TRBV20-1 to TRBJ1-2, with 8 bases fitting TRBD1. CDR1 is DFQATT, CDR2 SNEGSKA, per germline (reference sequence). V gave up 5 bases and J gave up 7 bases; unmatched junction bases: 9. The CDR3 runs to 13 residues. CDR3: CSAPGQGLSGYTF. The CDR3 DNA reads TGCAGTGCTCCCGGACAGGGCTTGTCTGGCTACACCTTC.

This chain links TRBV5-1 with TRBJ2-3; D is uncertain. The CDR3 sequence is 16 residues long. V lost 2 bases to trimming and J lost 1 base, with 14 bases between them. CDR1 is SGHRS, CDR2 YFSETQ, per germline. The CDR3 protein is CASSLSDMRGTDTQYF. The CDR3 DNA reads as TGCGCCAGCAGCTTAAGCGACATGAGAGGCACAGATACGCAGTATTTT.

V gene TRBV6-5 combines with J gene TRBJ1-6; D perhaps matches TRBD1 (5 bases). This CDR3 has 15 amino acids. V lost 2 bases and J 3 bases, leaving 8 bases between the germline ends. In germline, CDR1 is MNHEY, CDR2 SVGAGI. The CDR3 bases are TGTGCCAGCAGTTACGCGGGGGACTATAATTCACCCCTCCACTTT. Encoded protein: CASSYAGDYNSPLHF.

The V and J genes are TRBV27 and TRBJ1-4, with TRBD1 as a possible D gene (6 bases). Germline CDR1 MNHEY, CDR2 SMNVEV (reference sequence). The CDR3 loop spans 16 amino acids. Trimming stripped 6 bases from V and 0 bases from J, with 14 bases between. The CDR3 spells CASSTSKGATNEKLFF. Here the CDR3 DNA reads TGTGCCAGCAGCACCTCGAAGGGGGCAACTAATGAAAAACTGTTTTTT. Filled out from reference TRBV27 and TRBJ1-4, the complete variable domain reads EAQVTQNPRYLITVTGKKLTVTCSQNMNHEYMSWYRQDPGLGLRQIYYSMNVEVTDKGDVPEGYKVSRKEKRNFPLILESPSPNQTSLYFCASSTSKGATNEKLFFGSGTQLSVL.

The chain employs TRBV2 and TRBJ2-5; D gene unclear. The assigned J gene may be wrong: the sequence end matches TRBJ2-7 better. The CDR3 runs to 11 residues. Germline CDR1 SNHLY, CDR2 FYNNEI. This CDR3 is CASSGGVEQYF. In DNA form, the CDR3 reads TGTGCCAGCAGCGGTGGCGTCGAGCAGTACTTC.

J is TRBJ2-6 and V is TRBV5-1, with TRBD2 as a possible D gene (5 bases). Between the trimmed V and J ends, which lost 1 base and 1 base, there was a span of 9 bases. Looked up from germline, CDR1 is SGHRS and CDR2 is YFSETQ. This CDR3 region has 16 residues. DNA of the CDR3: TGCGCCAGCAGCTTGTTAGGGAGTTCTGGGGCCAACGTCCTGACTTTC. Translated, it gives CASSLLGSSGANVLTF.

This chain connects TRBV20-1 to TRBJ2-5, with TRBD1 matching over 8 bases. Losses at the gene ends were 7 bases for V and 5 bases for J; bases not matched to a gene: 6. The CDR3 loop spans 12 amino acids. The V gene's germline CDR1 is DFQATT and CDR2 SNEGSKA (reference sequence). Here the CDR3 reads CSVPDRVETQYF. The CDR3 DNA reads as TGCAGTGTCCCGGACAGGGTCGAGACCCAGTACTTC.

The chain recombines TRBV5-1 with TRBJ2-2; D unresolved. The CDR3 consists of 11 residues. Germline lookup yields CDR1 SGHRS and CDR2 YFSETQ. Trimming pared 1 base from V and 9 bases from J, leaving 4 bases between. The CDR3 sequence is CASSLNRELFF. The CDR3 coding sequence is TGCGCCAGCAGCTTGAACAGGGAGCTGTTTTTT.

The J gene is TRBJ2-5, the V gene TRBV11-2; a weak D match, TRBD2 (5 bases). The germline gives CDR1 SGHAT, CDR2 FQNNGV. This CDR3 contains 14 residues. Trimming removed 4 bases at V and 4 bases at J, with 13 bases between. The chain's CDR3 is CASSSRLRRETQYF. The DNA for the CDR3 is TGTGCCAGCAGCTCCCGACTAAGACGAGAGACCCAGTACTTC.

The chain is built from TRBV5-1 and TRBJ2-7; D not certain. This CDR3 spans 15 amino acids. Germline values: CDR1 SGHRS, CDR2 YFSETQ. The germline V and J ends were trimmed by 0 bases and 0 bases, with 10 bases remaining between them. DNA of the CDR3: TGCGCCAGCAGCTTGGTAGCAGGACCCTCCTACGAGCAGTACTTC. Translated, it gives CASSLVAGPSYEQYF.

V and J are TRBV6-2 or TRBV6-3 and TRBJ2-3; D ambiguous. This CDR3 has 13 amino acids. V was shortened by 5 bases and J by 0 bases, with 6 bases between the two germline ends. The germline gives CDR1 MNHEY, CDR2 SVGEGT. The CDR3: CASSTYSTDTQYF. DNA of the CDR3: TGTGCCAGCAGTACTTATAGCACAGATACGCAGTATTTT.

The genes are TRBV5-5 and TRBJ1-2; no definite D call. V was cut by 4 bases and J by 7 bases, with 17 bases left in between. The CDR3 runs 14 residues. Germline CDR1 reads SGHKS; CDR2 reads YYEKEE (reference sequence). The CDR3: CASSPEWSGSGYTF. CDR3 bases: TGTGCCAGCAGCCCCGAATGGAGCGGCTCTGGCTACACCTTC.

This rearrangement joins TRBV5-4 to TRBJ1-1; D unresolved. CDR1 and CDR2 (germline): SGHNT, YYREEE (reference sequence). V lost 2 bases to trimming and J lost 8 bases, with 13 bases between them. The CDR3 runs 13 residues. CDR3 amino acids: CASSFQTSREAFF. The DNA of the CDR3 is TGTGCCAGCAGCTTCCAGACTTCCCGCGAAGCTTTCTTT.

V usage is TRBV6-2 or TRBV6-3 and J usage is TRBJ2-1, with D maybe TRBD2 (6 bases). Germline V gives CDR1 MNHEY, CDR2 SVGEGT. The CDR3 length is 14 residues. V dropped 8 bases and J dropped 1 base, with 12 bases sitting between them. The CDR3 DNA follows: TGTGCCAGCCTCAGGAGGGGTTCCTACAATGAGCAGTTCTTC. Its protein is CASLRRGSYNEQFF.

This chain links TRBV5-1 with TRBJ2-1; tentative D call: TRBD2 (5 bases). Germline CDR1 reads SGHRS; CDR2 reads YFSETQ. This CDR3 spans 15 amino acids. The V end was cut by 4 bases, the J end by 5 bases, with 16 bases between. The CDR3 nucleotides are TGCGCCAGCAGCCTGGACTCTGCGGGCCACAATGAGCAGTTCTTC. Translated, it gives CASSLDSAGHNEQFF. The full variable domain, completed using reference TRBV5-1 and TRBJ2-1, is KAGVTQTPRYLIKTRGQQVTLSCSPISGHRSVSWYQQTPGQGLQFLFEYFSETQRNKGNFPGRFSGRQFSNSRSEMNVSTLELGDSALYLCASSLDSAGHNEQFFGPGTRLTVL.

The V and J genes are TRBV7-6 and TRBJ2-1, with 8 bases that match TRBD1. The ends lost 1 base at V and 7 bases at J; junction bases unmatched: 6. This CDR3 is 15 amino acids long. The germline V gene encodes CDR1 SGHVS and CDR2 FNYEAQ. The CDR3, as DNA: TGTGCCAGCAGCTTAGAGGACAGGGTGCCAAATGAGCAGTTCTTC. Protein product: CASSLEDRVPNEQFF.

This clonotype was recorded once. V gene TRBV20-1 combines with J gene TRBJ2-3, with 8 positions matching TRBD2. This CDR3 spans 16 amino acids. Germline CDR1 reads DFQATT; CDR2 reads SNEGSKA (reference sequence). V shed 2 bases and J 4 bases; nucleotides not matched to a gene: 11. The CDR3 coding sequence is TGCAGTGCTAGATTACTTGTAGCGGGGAGGGCAGATACGCAGTATTTT. Translating gives CSARLLVAGRADTQYF.

This clonotype was seen a handful of times. CDR3 region: CASSFGLAGGQVEQFF. CDR3 DNA: TGTGCCAGCAGCTTCGGACTAGCGGGGGGGCAAGTTGAGCAGTTCTTC. The chain is built from TRBV7-9 and TRBJ2-1, with 15 bases that match TRBD2. The germline V gene encodes CDR1 SEHNR and CDR2 FQNEAQ (reference sequence). V lost 3 bases, J lost 9 bases, and 6 bases stayed unmatched. The CDR3 is 16 residues long. The complete variable domain, with remaining parts taken from reference TRBV7-9 and TRBJ2-1, reads DTGVSQNPRHKITKRGQNVTFRCDPISEHNRLYWYRQTLGQGPEFLTYFQNEAQLEKSRLLSDRFSAERPKGSFSTLEIQRTEQGDSAMYLCASSFGLAGGQVEQFFGPGTRLTVL.

J is TRBJ2-1 and V is TRBV5-1, with 9 positions matching TRBD1. The J call may be mistaken, given a closer DNA end match to TRBJ2-7. Germline lookup yields CDR1 SGHRS and CDR2 YFSETQ. The CDR3 spans 15 residues. Here the CDR3 reads CASSDTGTGTNEQYF. CDR3 DNA: TGCGCCAGCAGCGACACCGGGACAGGGACGAATGAGCAGTACTTC.